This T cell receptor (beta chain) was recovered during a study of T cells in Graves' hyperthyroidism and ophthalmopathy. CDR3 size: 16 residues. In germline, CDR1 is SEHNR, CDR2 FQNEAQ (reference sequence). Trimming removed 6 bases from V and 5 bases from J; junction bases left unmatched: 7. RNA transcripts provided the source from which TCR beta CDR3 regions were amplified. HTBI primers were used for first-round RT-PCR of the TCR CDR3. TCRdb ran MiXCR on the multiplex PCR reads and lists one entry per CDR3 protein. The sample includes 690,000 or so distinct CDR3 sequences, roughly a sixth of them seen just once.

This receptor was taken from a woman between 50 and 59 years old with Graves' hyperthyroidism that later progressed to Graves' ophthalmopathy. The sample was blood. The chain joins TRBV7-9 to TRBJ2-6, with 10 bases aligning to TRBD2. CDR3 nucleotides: TGTGCCAGCAGTCCAAGCGGGGGGGTTAGGGCCAACGTCCTGACTTTC. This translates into CASSPSGGVRANVLTF. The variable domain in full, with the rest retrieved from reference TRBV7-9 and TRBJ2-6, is DTGVSQNPRHKITKRGQNVTFRCDPISEHNRLYWYRQTLGQGPEFLTYFQNEAQLEKSRLLSDRFSAERPKGSFSTLEIQRTEQGDSAMYLCASSPSGGVRANVLTFGAGSRLTVL.